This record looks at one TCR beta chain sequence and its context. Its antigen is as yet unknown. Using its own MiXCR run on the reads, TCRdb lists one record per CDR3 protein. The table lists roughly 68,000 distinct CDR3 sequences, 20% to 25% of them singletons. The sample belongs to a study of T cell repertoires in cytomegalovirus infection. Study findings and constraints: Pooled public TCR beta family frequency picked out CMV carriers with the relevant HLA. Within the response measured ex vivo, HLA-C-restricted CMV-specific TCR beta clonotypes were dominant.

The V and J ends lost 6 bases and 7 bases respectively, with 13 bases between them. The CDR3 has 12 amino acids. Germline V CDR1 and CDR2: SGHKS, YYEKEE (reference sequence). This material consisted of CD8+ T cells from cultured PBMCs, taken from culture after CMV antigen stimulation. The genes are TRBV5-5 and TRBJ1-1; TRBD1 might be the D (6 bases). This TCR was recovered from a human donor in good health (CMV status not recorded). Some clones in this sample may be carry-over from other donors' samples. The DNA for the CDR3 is TGTGCCAGCATCCTGGGGGGGCTTGAAGCTTTCTTT. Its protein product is CASILGGLEAFF.